A single sample gave rise to the 20 T cell receptor beta chains below, sequenced in a study of human T cells and chemical hapten exposure. TCRdb re-called the RACE reads with MiXCR, one entry per CDR3 protein. The repertoire holds about 69,000 distinct CDR3 sequences, 25% to 40% seen once, with roughly 10% in the top ten. The time point is: patch test 1, 2 weeks after DPC sensitization. Treatment denoted: therapeutic diphenylcyclopropenone sensitization with weekly scalp DPC. Sequencing was performed on whole blood, taken in connection with sensitization to the hapten diphenylcyclopropenone (DPC). These receptors came from a man aged 35-49 years with alopecia areata. Some clones in this sample may be carry-over from other donors' samples.

In its sample, this clonotype was seen once. V usage is TRBV6-5 and J usage is TRBJ2-7; the D gene could be TRBD1 or TRBD2 (5 bases each). From germline, CDR1 is MNHEY and CDR2 SVGAGI. The V and J ends lost 0 bases and 4 bases respectively, with 10 bases between them. The CDR3 runs to 14 residues. The CDR3 is CASSYSGPGYEQYF. CDR3 bases: TGTGCCAGCAGTTACTCGGGGCCGGGATACGAGCAGTACTTC.

This clonotype was observed a handful of times. The V and J genes are TRBV13 and TRBJ1-1; maybe TRBD1 (6 bases). This CDR3 is built from 17 residues. V dropped 5 bases and J dropped 6 bases, with 25 bases sitting between them. The germline V gene has CDR1 PRHDT and CDR2 FYEKMQ (reference sequence). The CDR3, as DNA: TGTGCCAGCAGCCTTAGGGCCGTACAGGGATTAGGGGCTGAAGCTTTCTTT. Amino acids: CASSLRAVQGLGAEAFF.

The chain carries TRBV28 and TRBJ2-7, with D possibly matching TRBD1 (6 bases). Trimming took off 6 bases at V and 5 bases at J, with 8 bases between the two ends. Germline V gives CDR1 MDHEN, CDR2 SYDVKM. There are 11 residues in the CDR3. The CDR3 sequence is CASRAGDEQYF. CDR3 DNA: TGTGCCAGCAGAGCAGGGGACGAGCAGTACTTC.

This clonotype was counted many times. This chain connects TRBV7-9 to TRBJ2-7; 9 bases match TRBD1. This CDR3 comprises 13 residues. Germline assignment: CDR1 SEHNR and CDR2 FQNEAQ (reference sequence). J gave up 2 bases and V 5 bases, and 1 base lay outside the gene matches. This CDR3 reads CASSGQGTYEQYF. The CDR3 DNA follows: TGTGCCAGCAGCGGACAGGGGACCTACGAGCAGTACTTC.

V and J are TRBV6-1 and TRBJ2-1; no clear D gene. V shed 7 bases and J shed 0 bases, with 13 bases lying between them. CDR3 length: 15 residues. CDR1 and CDR2 (germline): MNHNS, SASEGT. Here the CDR3 reads CASIKVESSYNEQFF. CDR3 DNA sequence: TGTGCCAGCATTAAGGTCGAGAGCTCCTACAATGAGCAGTTCTTC.

V is TRBV6-2 or TRBV6-3 and J is TRBJ2-7; TRBD1 aligns across 7 bases. The germline V gene encodes CDR1 MNHEY and CDR2 SVGEGT. The CDR3 consists of 12 residues. The ends lost 5 bases at V and 2 bases at J; junction bases unmatched: 0. DNA of the CDR3: TGTGCCAGCAGTGACAGGGCCTACGAGCAGTACTTC. It is translated as CASSDRAYEQYF.

This chain joins TRBV30 and TRBJ2-4; no clear D gene. Trimming removed 8 bases at V and 0 bases at J, with 11 bases between. Per the germline V gene, CDR1 is GTSNPN and CDR2 is SVGIG (reference sequence). The CDR3 loop spans 13 amino acids. The CDR3: CAVEPGAKNIQYF. In nucleotides, the CDR3 is TGTGCCGTAGAACCGGGAGCCAAAAACATTCAGTACTTC.

Comment on this clonotype: The germline gene is not matched at one end of the junction; a read error may be the cause. The chain carries TRBV27 and TRBJ1-1, with D possibly matching TRBD1 (5 bases). The CDR3 has 14 amino acids. Germline CDR1 and CDR2: MNHEY and SMNVEV (reference sequence). The CDR3 bases are TGTGCCAGCAGTTGGGGACCGACGTGGACTGAAACTTTCTTT. Protein sequence: CASSWGPTWTETFF.

This clonotype was observed a handful of times. J is TRBJ2-5 and V is TRBV5-1; possibly TRBD2 for D (6 bases). V was shortened by 4 bases and J by 5 bases, with 18 bases between the two germline ends. This CDR3 contains 15 residues. CDR1 SGHRS and CDR2 YFSETQ come from the germline V gene. CDR3 protein: CASSPTSTSWETQYF. The CDR3 DNA sequence: TGCGCCAGCAGCCCGACTAGTACCTCGTGGGAGACCCAGTACTTC.

The chain is built from TRBV2 and TRBJ2-1; TRBD2 agrees at 8 bases. J gave up 8 bases and V 0 bases, and 6 bases lay outside the gene matches. This CDR3 region has 15 residues. Germline V lookup: CDR1 SNHLY, CDR2 FYNNEI. Here the CDR3 DNA reads TGTGCCAGCAGTGAAGCCAGCGGGAGCCGGGATGAGCAGTTCTTC. The encoded protein is CASSEASGSRDEQFF.

The rearrangement joins TRBV18 to TRBJ2-2; unclear D gene. V was shortened by 4 bases and J by 4 bases, with 10 bases between the two germline ends. Germline V lookup: CDR1 KGHSH, CDR2 LQKENI. The CDR3 totals 14 residues. CDR3 nucleotides: TGTGCCAGCTCACAGATTCAGACCACCGGGGAGCTGTTTTTT. Its protein is CASSQIQTTGELFF.

This clonotype was recorded a few times. The chain joins TRBV14 to TRBJ2-5; unclear D gene. CDR1 is SGHDN and CDR2 is FVKESK in the germline V gene. The CDR3 is 11 amino acids. Trimming stripped 3 bases from V and 5 bases from J, with 4 bases between. CDR3 sequence reads: CASSHTETQYF. The DNA of the CDR3 is TGTGCCAGCAGCCACACCGAGACCCAGTACTTC.

V usage is TRBV11-1 and J usage is TRBJ2-1, with 13 bases lining up with TRBD2. Looked up from germline, CDR1 is SGHAT and CDR2 is FQDESV (reference sequence). V was clipped by 2 bases and J by 2 bases; unmatched bases: 6. There are 18 residues in the CDR3. The CDR3 reads CASSLRGTSGIPYNEQFF. The CDR3 DNA is TGTGCCAGCAGCTTAAGGGGGACTAGCGGGATTCCCTACAATGAGCAGTTCTTC.

The chain uses TRBV18 and TRBJ1-1; the D is unclear. CDR1 KGHSH and CDR2 LQKENI come from the germline V gene. The CDR3 runs to 15 residues. Between the trimmed V and J ends, which lost 2 bases and 3 bases, there was a span of 13 bases. CDR3 sequence reads: CASSPSATRDTEAFF. CDR3 nucleotides: TGTGCCAGCTCACCATCGGCAACACGGGACACTGAAGCTTTCTTT.

This chain connects TRBV5-5 to TRBJ2-1; D may be TRBD2 (5 bases). In germline, CDR1 is SGHKS, CDR2 YYEKEE (reference sequence). V lost 0 bases to trimming and J lost 3 bases, with 10 bases between them. The CDR3 has 15 residues. The CDR3 sequence is CASSLGGVLYNEQFF. CDR3 nucleotide sequence: TGTGCCAGCAGCTTGGGGGGAGTCCTCTACAATGAGCAGTTCTTC.

This clonotype was recorded a few times. This sequence joins TRBV11-2 and TRBJ2-3; D not resolved. V lost 0 bases, J lost 5 bases, and 12 bases lay in between. This CDR3 has 15 residues. In germline, CDR1 is SGHAT, CDR2 FQNNGV. CDR3 in amino acids: CASSLDKSGVDTQYF. For the CDR3, the DNA is TGTGCCAGCAGCTTAGATAAGAGTGGGGTAGATACGCAGTATTTT.

This clonotype has more than one count but fewer than ten. This rearrangement joins TRBV10-2 to TRBJ2-6; 7 bases are a match to TRBD2. The V and J ends lost 0 bases and 0 bases, in that order; junction bases with no gene match: 5. CDR3 length: 18 amino acids. The germline V gene has CDR1 WSHSY and CDR2 SAAADI. This CDR3 is CASSESTGGLSGANVLTF. CDR3 in DNA: TGCGCCAGCAGTGAGTCAACGGGGGGACTCTCTGGGGCCAACGTCCTGACTTTC.

Ten or more counts support this clonotype. The chain employs TRBV6-2 or TRBV6-3 and TRBJ1-5; maybe TRBD1 (6 bases). Per the germline V gene, CDR1 is MNHEY and CDR2 is SVGEGT. The CDR3 has 13 amino acids. V lost 2 bases, J lost 5 bases, and 7 bases lay in between. The CDR3 DNA follows: TGTGCCAGCAGTTACGGGGGGCATCAGCCCCAGCATTTT. The encoded protein is CASSYGGHQPQHF.

This clonotype was recorded a few times. The chain recombines TRBV6-6 with TRBJ2-7; D possibly matches TRBD1 or TRBD2 (5 bases each). This CDR3 is built from 14 residues. Germline CDR1 reads MNHNY; CDR2 reads SVGAGI (reference sequence). Trimming stripped 7 bases from V and 2 bases from J, with 15 bases between. The CDR3 region has the DNA TGTGCCAGCACTACCGGGACGACCACCTACGAGCAGTACTTC. This translates into CASTTGTTTYEQYF.

This clonotype was recorded a few times. The J gene is TRBJ2-7, the V gene TRBV12-3 or TRBV12-4; 10 nucleotides agree with TRBD1. V was clipped by 6 bases and J by 6 bases; unmatched bases: 5. CDR3 length equals 13 residues. Here the CDR3 DNA reads TGTGCCAGCAGGGGGACAGGGGCAGTCGAGCAGTACTTC. Translating gives CASRGTGAVEQYF.